Below are 15 T cell receptor beta chains sequenced from a single sample in a study of blood T cell repertoires in COVID-19. Method: immunoSEQ multiplex PCR; TCRdb's copy keeps in-frame clones and lacks some. Of just over 300,000 clones listed, around 84% are singletons. Sequenced: PBMCs or T cells enriched from blood (not recorded which). The receptors derive from a man aged 25 to 40 who had recovered from COVID-19.

The chain combines TRBV5-6 with TRBJ2-5, with a possible D match to TRBD2 (5 bases). CDR3 length: 16 amino acids. The germline CDR1 and CDR2 sequences are SGHDT and YYEEEE. The V end lost 0 bases, the J end lost 0 bases, and 12 bases lay between the germline ends. The CDR3 region is CASSLVGSGYQETQYF. CDR3 coding DNA: TGTGCCAGCAGCTTGGTGGGCTCGGGGTACCAAGAGACCCAGTACTTC. Variable domain in full (rest from reference TRBV5-6 and TRBJ2-5): DAGVTQSPTHLIKTRGQQVTLRCSPKSGHDTVSWYQQALGQGPQFIFQYYEEEERQRGNFPDRFSGHQFPNYSSELNVNALLLGDSALYLCASSLVGSGYQETQYFGPGTRLLVL.

The chain is built from TRBV5-1 and TRBJ2-5; the D gene is possibly TRBD2 (6 bases). CDR3 size: 13 residues. V was trimmed by 1 base and J by 5 bases, leaving 9 bases between them. CDR1 is SGHRS, CDR2 YFSETQ, per germline. CDR3 region: CASSLFGGETQYF. In DNA, the CDR3 is TGCGCCAGCAGCTTGTTTGGAGGGGAGACCCAGTACTTC. Variable domain in full (rest from reference TRBV5-1 and TRBJ2-5): KAGVTQTPRYLIKTRGQQVTLSCSPISGHRSVSWYQQTPGQGLQFLFEYFSETQRNKGNFPGRFSGRQFSNSRSEMNVSTLELGDSALYLCASSLFGGETQYFGPGTRLLVL.

The chain has TRBV7-2 and TRBJ1-4; 8 bases agree with TRBD1. Germline V gene lookup returns CDR1 SGHTA and CDR2 FQGNSA. Unmatched junction bases numbered 5, after V lost 3 bases and J lost 8 bases. This CDR3 has 14 amino acids. DNA for the CDR3: TGTGCCAGCAGCTTCCAGGGGGCAAGGGAAAAACTGTTTTTT. Protein: CASSFQGAREKLFF.

This chain uses TRBV28 with TRBJ2-7; 7 bases are a match to TRBD1. CDR1 and CDR2 (germline): MDHEN, SYDVKM. The CDR3 is 16 amino acids. Germline trimming cut 5 bases from V and 6 bases from J; bases unmatched to any gene: 16. As DNA, the CDR3 is TGTGCCAGCAGTCTCCTCGGGACAGCCCGTACTGGCGAGCAGTACTTC. This codes for CASSLLGTARTGEQYF.

This clone occurred a few times. V usage is TRBV14 and J usage is TRBJ2-7; the match to TRBD2 covers 8 bases. The CDR3 sequence is 14 residues long. Germline CDR1 SGHDN, CDR2 FVKESK. Trimming removed 3 bases from V and 5 bases from J; junction bases left unmatched: 6. CDR3: CASSQSGSLDEQYF. The CDR3 nucleotides are TGTGCCAGCAGCCAGAGCGGGAGTCTCGACGAGCAGTACTTC.

The genes are TRBV7-8 and TRBJ1-1; D possibly corresponds to TRBD1 (5 bases). Germline CDR1 is SGHVS and CDR2 is FQNEAQ. This CDR3 is 19 amino acids long. V gave up 2 bases and J gave up 4 bases, with 26 bases separating them. In DNA, the CDR3 is TGTGCCAGCAGCTTAAGACAGAGCAGAAACACCCAGATGAGCACTGAAGCTTTCTTT. This translates into CASSLRQSRNTQMSTEAFF.

The J gene is TRBJ2-2, the V gene TRBV29-1, with TRBD1 identical over 7 bases. The CDR3 consists of 17 residues. CDR1 and CDR2 from the germline V gene are SQVTM and ANQGSEA. V was clipped by 3 bases and J by 1 base; unmatched bases: 11. CDR3 loop: CSVEDRSFDGNTGELFF. CDR3 nucleotide sequence: TGCAGCGTTGAGGACAGGAGCTTTGACGGGAACACCGGGGAGCTGTTTTTT.

The chain is built from TRBV12-3 or TRBV12-4 and TRBJ1-1, with 8 bases identical to TRBD1. The CDR3 spans 13 residues. J lost 4 bases, V lost 6 bases, and 4 bases had no gene match. CDR3 loop: CASRTGDPTEAFF. The CDR3 coding sequence is TGTGCCAGCAGGACAGGGGACCCCACTGAAGCTTTCTTT.

This rearrangement joins TRBV11-3 to TRBJ1-4, with 7 bases fitting TRBD1. The CDR3 loop spans 13 amino acids. Germline CDR1 SGHNT, CDR2 YENEEA. Trimming removed 8 bases from V and 10 bases from J; junction bases left unmatched: 10. CDR3 coding DNA: TGTGCCAGCCAGCCCCAGGGGGGAGTAAAACTGTTTTTT. Protein product: CASQPQGGVKLFF.

CDR3 sequence: CASRRDRELSNEKLFF. For the CDR3, the DNA is TGTGCCAGCAGACGGGACAGGGAGCTTTCGAATGAAAAACTGTTTTTT. This chain uses TRBV5-8 with TRBJ1-4; 9 bases agree with TRBD1. There are 16 residues in the CDR3. Germline values: CDR1 SGHTS, CDR2 YDEGEE. The J segment lost 5 bases and the V segment lost 5 bases, leaving 10 bases of the junction unmatched.

This chain connects TRBV7-9 to TRBJ2-2, with 10 bases matching TRBD1. CDR1 and CDR2 from the germline V gene are SEHNR and FQNEAQ (reference sequence). The junction had 6 bases not matched to a gene; V was cut back by 5 bases and J by 6 bases. This CDR3 spans 15 amino acids. CDR3 loop: CASSDRDRGPGELFF. The CDR3 DNA sequence: TGTGCCAGCAGCGACCGGGACAGGGGACCCGGGGAGCTGTTTTTT. Full variable domain (outside the CDR3, taken from reference TRBV7-9 and TRBJ2-2): DTGVSQNPRHKITKRGQNVTFRCDPISEHNRLYWYRQTLGQGPEFLTYFQNEAQLEKSRLLSDRFSAERPKGSFSTLEIQRTEQGDSAMYLCASSDRDRGPGELFFGEGSRLTVL.

J is TRBJ2-1 and V is TRBV7-2; a weak D match, TRBD1 (5 bases). The germline V and J ends were trimmed by 7 bases and 1 base, with 17 bases remaining between them. The germline gives CDR1 SGHTA, CDR2 FQGNSA. The CDR3 is 16 amino acids. This chain's CDR3 is CASNSGRLESYNEQFF. CDR3 nucleotides: TGTGCCAGCAACTCAGGGCGACTGGAATCCTACAATGAGCAGTTCTTC.

The chain carries TRBV4-1 and TRBJ2-1, with 10 bases fitting TRBD2. Trimming took 1 base from V and 7 from J; bases not matched to a gene: 4. This CDR3 contains 15 residues. Per the germline V gene, CDR1 is MGHRA and CDR2 is YSYEKL. This chain's CDR3 is CASSQASGRENEQFF. Here the CDR3 DNA reads TGCGCCAGCAGCCAAGCTAGCGGGAGAGAGAATGAGCAGTTCTTC.

J is TRBJ1-1 and V is TRBV20-1; no clear D. Germline V gene data show CDR1 as DFQATT and CDR2 as SNEGSKA (reference sequence). This CDR3 spans 11 amino acids. With 5 bases removed from V and 6 bases from J, the gap between germline ends came to 10 bases. The CDR3 sequence: CSAEREAEAFF. Here the CDR3 DNA reads TGCAGTGCTGAAAGGGAGGCTGAAGCTTTCTTT.

The V gene is TRBV5-6, the J gene TRBJ2-7; 11 bases fit TRBD2. V lost 3 bases, J lost 4 bases, and 12 bases stayed unmatched. CDR1 is SGHDT, CDR2 YYEEEE, per germline. The CDR3 spans 17 residues. The CDR3 protein is CASSSAHLAGGRYEQYF. CDR3 coding DNA: TGTGCCAGCAGCTCGGCCCATTTAGCGGGAGGGAGGTACGAGCAGTACTTC. The full variable domain, rest sourced from reference TRBV5-6 and TRBJ2-7, is DAGVTQSPTHLIKTRGQQVTLRCSPKSGHDTVSWYQQALGQGPQFIFQYYEEEERQRGNFPDRFSGHQFPNYSSELNVNALLLGDSALYLCASSSAHLAGGRYEQYFGPGTRLTVT.